These 24 T cell receptor beta chains share one sample of origin, sequenced in a study of blood T cell repertoires in COVID-19. Only in-frame clones appear in the TCRdb table, and some are missing; sequencing was by immunoSEQ multiplex PCR. The sample lists around 90,000 clones, over 80% seen once, with 10% to 15% in the top ten. The sequencing input was peripheral blood. The receptors originated from a woman aged 65 to 85 with active or convalescent COVID-19.

The chain is built from TRBV5-4 and TRBJ2-5; 8 bases fit TRBD2. Germline-derived CDR1 and CDR2 are SGHNT and YYREEE (reference sequence). This CDR3 region has 16 residues. V shed 6 bases, J shed 3 bases, and the junction held 13 bases outside the gene matches. For the CDR3, the DNA is TGTGCCAGCACCTCGGGCGGGGGGTTGCCGGAAGAGACCCAGTACTTC. Translated, it gives CASTSGGGLPEETQYF.

The chain carries TRBV3-1 (or the pseudogene TRBV3-2) and TRBJ1-2; 7 bases are a match to TRBD1. V was pared by 7 bases and J by 7 bases, with 9 bases of the junction left unmatched. CDR3 size: 13 residues. Germline CDR1 is LGHDT and CDR2 is YNNKEL (reference sequence). CDR3 nucleotide sequence: TGTGCCAGCATCGGAGCTTGGACAGGTGGCTACACCTTC. Protein: CASIGAWTGGYTF.

This sequence joins TRBV18 and TRBJ2-3, with D possibly TRBD2 on 7 matching bases. Trimming removed 0 bases from V and 2 bases from J, with 9 bases in between. This CDR3 comprises 15 residues. Germline V gene sequence: CDR1 KGHSH, CDR2 LQKENI. The CDR3 DNA reads TGTGCCAGCTCACCACCGGCGGGGGCCACAGATACGCAGTATTTT. Translated, it gives CASSPPAGATDTQYF.

CDR3 in DNA: TGTGCCAGCAGTGACCCGCAGACAGGGGGTGTTCACGGCTACACCTTC. Residues: CASSDPQTGGVHGYTF. This sequence joins TRBV25-1 and TRBJ1-2; 9 bases line up with TRBD1. After removal of 3 bases from V and 8 bases from J, the junction contained 13 bases not matched to a gene. The V gene's germline CDR1 is MGHDK and CDR2 SYGVNS. The CDR3 length is 16 residues.

This chain uses TRBV6-5 with TRBJ2-3, with 10 bases aligning to TRBD1. Germline-derived CDR1 and CDR2 are MNHEY and SVGAGI. This CDR3 contains 15 residues. The J segment lost 1 base and the V segment lost 7 bases, leaving 5 bases of the junction unmatched. The CDR3 sequence: CASISGTGGTDTQYF. The DNA for the CDR3 is TGTGCCAGCATATCCGGGACAGGGGGCACAGATACGCAGTATTTT.

This chain uses TRBV7-2 with TRBJ2-4, with a weak D call TRBD2 (7 bases). Germline assignment: CDR1 SGHTA and CDR2 FQGNSA. The CDR3 has 14 residues. V lost 2 bases to trimming and J lost 8 bases, with 13 bases between them. This CDR3 reads CASSLLRGGHIQYF. The CDR3, as DNA: TGTGCCAGCAGCTTATTAAGGGGGGGCCACATTCAGTACTTC.

This clone was detected once. The same CDR3 arises from other DNA sequences in this sample as well. The V call is TRBV2, the J call TRBJ1-1; TRBD1 matches 11 bases. This CDR3 comprises 13 residues. With 6 bases clipped from V and 5 bases from J, the junction kept 2 bases outside the gene matches. CDR1 is SNHLY, CDR2 FYNNEI, per germline. CDR3 nucleotides: TGTGCCAGCAGCGGGACAGGGGGAACTGAAGCTTTCTTT. Its protein product is CASSGTGGTEAFF.

This clone was observed a single time. The chain is built from TRBV5-1 and TRBJ2-2; no clear D. Germline V lookup: CDR1 SGHRS, CDR2 YFSETQ. Trimming stripped 4 bases from V and 9 bases from J, with 7 bases between. The CDR3 has 11 residues. The CDR3 DNA sequence: TGCGCCAGCAGCCCCGACAGGGAGCTGTTTTTT. Its translation is CASSPDRELFF.

The rearrangement links TRBV4-3 to TRBJ2-5; 7 bases line up with TRBD2. V was clipped by 1 base and J by 2 bases; unmatched bases: 7. The CDR3 runs 16 residues. CDR1 is LGHNA and CDR2 is YSLEER in the germline V gene. The CDR3: CASSQGPASGQETQYF. CDR3 nucleotide sequence: TGCGCCAGCAGCCAAGGACCGGCTAGCGGACAAGAGACCCAGTACTTC.

V is TRBV28 and J is TRBJ2-2, with 7 bases aligning to TRBD2. Germline assignment: CDR1 MDHEN and CDR2 SYDVKM. CDR3 length: 17 residues. The ends lost 7 bases at V and 5 bases at J; junction bases unmatched: 16. The CDR3 coding sequence is TGTGCCAGCACTCCGATAGCGGGCCGGGGGAGGACCGGGGAGCTGTTTTTT. It encodes CASTPIAGRGRTGELFF.

This clone was found once. The rearrangement joins TRBV5-1 to TRBJ1-1, with 7 bases fitting TRBD1. The CDR3 has 16 amino acids. The germline CDR1 and CDR2 sequences are SGHRS and YFSETQ. V trimming: 3 bases; J trimming: 2 bases; junction bases outside the gene matches: 10. The CDR3 DNA reads as TGCGCCAGCAGCTGGAGTTCAGGGGGGCGAAACACTGAAGCTTTCTTT. Translating it yields CASSWSSGGRNTEAFF.

The chain has TRBV4-1 and TRBJ1-1; TRBD1 matches 8 bases. The CDR3 consists of 15 residues. Per the germline V gene, CDR1 is MGHRA and CDR2 is YSYEKL. The V segment lost 1 base and the J segment 0 bases; nucleotides outside the gene matches: 1. CDR3 bases: TGCGCCAGCAGCCAAGGGGACAGGTTGAACACTGAAGCTTTCTTT. Residues: CASSQGDRLNTEAFF.

The V and J genes are TRBV2 and TRBJ1-5, with D perhaps matching TRBD1 (6 bases). CDR1 is SNHLY and CDR2 is FYNNEI in the germline V gene. The CDR3 runs to 17 residues. The ends were cut back, 4 bases at V and 4 bases at J, with 20 bases in the middle. The DNA for the CDR3 is TGTGCCAGCAGTGGGAATTTGCGGGGGCTGCGTAATCAGCCCCAGCATTTT. This translates into CASSGNLRGLRNQPQHF.

The rearrangement joins TRBV29-1 to TRBJ2-3; D gene uncertain. The ends were cut back, 8 bases at V and 1 base at J, with 10 bases in the middle. Germline lookup yields CDR1 SQVTM and CDR2 ANQGSEA. This CDR3 region has 12 residues. The CDR3 DNA is TGCAGCTCCGAAACGGGCACAGATACGCAGTATTTT. This sequence encodes CSSETGTDTQYF.

The V and J genes are TRBV5-1 and TRBJ1-2; 8 nucleotides match TRBD1. Unmatched junction bases numbered 2, after V lost 3 bases and J lost 4 bases. Germline V lookup: CDR1 SGHRS, CDR2 YFSETQ. This CDR3 contains 13 residues. The DNA for the CDR3 is TGCGCCAGCAGCTCAGACAGGGGCTATGGCTACACCTTC. Translation: CASSSDRGYGYTF.

This clone was seen only once. One junction end disagrees with the germline gene, perhaps due to a read error. The J gene is TRBJ2-1, the V gene TRBV7-8, with D uncertain. This CDR3 has 12 residues. The V gene's germline CDR1 is SGHVS and CDR2 FQNEAQ. The CDR3 DNA follows: TGTGCCAGCAGCTTAGGCCCCGCTAACCAGGTCTTC. This sequence encodes CASSLGPANQVF.

This clone was seen a few times. V gene TRBV7-2 combines with J gene TRBJ1-2; D possibly corresponds to TRBD1 (5 bases). The V end lost 4 bases, the J end lost 4 bases, and 7 bases lay between the germline ends. CDR3 length: 12 residues. CDR1 is SGHTA, CDR2 FQGNSA, per germline. The CDR3 DNA is TGTGCCAGCAGCTCGACAGTCTATGGCTACACCTTC. This sequence encodes CASSSTVYGYTF.

The V gene is TRBV7-2, the J gene TRBJ2-7; 10 bases map to TRBD1. Germline V lookup: CDR1 SGHTA, CDR2 FQGNSA. V lost 5 bases to trimming and J lost 5 bases; unmatched junction nucleotides: 12. This CDR3 comprises 16 residues. CDR3 region: CASSPRMGGQGNEQYF. The CDR3 nucleotides read TGTGCCAGCAGCCCAAGGATGGGGGGACAGGGGAACGAGCAGTACTTC.

The genes are TRBV5-6 and TRBJ2-7; D might be TRBD1 (6 bases). Germline loops: CDR1 SGHDT, CDR2 YYEEEE. Trimming removed 5 bases at V and 3 bases at J, with 18 bases between. This CDR3 is built from 15 residues. CDR3 in amino acids: CASSYRTGTYYEQYF. The CDR3 DNA reads TGTGCCAGCAGTTACCGTACAGGGACCTACTACGAGCAGTACTTC.

CDR3 bases: TGTGCCAGCAGCCAAGGACAGGGGCCACCAAACACCATATATTTT. The encoded protein is CASSQGQGPPNTIYF. The V and J genes are TRBV4-2 and TRBJ1-3; 8 bases are shared with TRBD1. V lost 1 base to trimming and J lost 6 bases; unmatched junction nucleotides: 5. CDR1 is LGHNA and CDR2 is YNFKEQ in the germline V gene. The CDR3 loop spans 15 amino acids.

Remarks on this clone: Other DNA sequences within the sample encode an identical CDR3. This chain links TRBV7-2 with TRBJ1-2; 9 bases are a match to TRBD1. CDR1 and CDR2 from the germline V gene are SGHTA and FQGNSA. There are 15 residues in the CDR3. V trimming: 4 bases; J trimming: 0 bases; junction bases outside the gene matches: 3. Here the CDR3 DNA reads TGTGCCAGCAGCTGGGACAGGGAAGCTAACTATGGCTACACCTTC. This encodes CASSWDREANYGYTF.

The chain couples TRBV11-3 to TRBJ2-1, with 7 bases aligning to TRBD1. Per the germline V gene, CDR1 is SGHNT and CDR2 is YENEEA. The V and J ends lost 6 bases and 8 bases, in that order; junction bases with no gene match: 4. The CDR3 extends over 12 amino acids. The CDR3: CASSNRGDEQFF. The CDR3 DNA sequence: TGTGCCAGCAGTAACAGGGGAGATGAGCAGTTCTTC.

The chain uses TRBV3-1 (or the pseudogene TRBV3-2) and TRBJ2-4; 11 bases are shared with TRBD2. Germline lookup yields CDR1 LGHDT and CDR2 YNNKEL (reference sequence). The CDR3 has 18 amino acids. Trimming at V came to 5 bases and at J to 0 bases, leaving 9 bases not matched to a gene. CDR3 in amino acids: CASSTGLAEKLAKNIQYF. CDR3 DNA sequence: TGTGCCAGCAGCACGGGACTAGCGGAGAAATTAGCCAAAAACATTCAGTACTTC.

This chain links TRBV9 with TRBJ1-6, with TRBD1 as a possible D gene (5 bases). Germline V CDR1 and CDR2: SGDLS, YYNGEE. The CDR3 covers 16 residues. V was pared by 3 bases and J by 5 bases, with 15 bases between. The chain's CDR3 is CASSGGSAPNNSPLHF. The CDR3 nucleotides read TGTGCCAGCAGCGGGGGCTCGGCTCCCAATAATTCACCCCTCCACTTT.